A single sample is the source of the 23 T cell receptor beta chains below, sequenced in a study of T cells in Graves' hyperthyroidism and ophthalmopathy. What was amplified from RNA transcripts were TCR beta CDR3 regions. TCR CDR3 underwent first-round RT-PCR with the HTBI primer set. In TCRdb, the multiplex PCR reads were re-called with MiXCR into one record per CDR3 protein. Here the sample spans some 500,000 distinct CDR3 sequences, about 24% being singletons. Sequenced material: blood. Source of these receptors: a woman aged 25 to 39 with Graves' ophthalmopathy.

This clonotype was counted only a few times. J is TRBJ2-7 and V is TRBV30, with TRBD2 matching over 9 bases. V was clipped by 0 bases and J by 6 bases; unmatched bases: 6. The CDR3 sequence is 14 residues long. In germline, CDR1 is GTSNPN, CDR2 SVGIG (reference sequence). The CDR3 protein is CAWSVQRGDSEQYF. CDR3 coding DNA: TGTGCCTGGAGTGTACAGCGGGGGGATTCCGAGCAGTACTTC.

The chain joins TRBV7-9 to TRBJ2-7, with D perhaps given as TRBD1 or TRBD2 (5 bases each). Trimming removed 1 base from V and 4 bases from J, with 14 bases in between. The V gene's germline CDR1 is SEHNR and CDR2 FQNEAQ (reference sequence). CDR3 size: 15 residues. The CDR3 DNA reads as TGTGCCAGCAGCTTAGACGCAGGGACGAGTTACGAGCAGTACTTC. It specifies CASSLDAGTSYEQYF.

The chain employs TRBV28 and TRBJ2-5; the match to TRBD2 covers 8 bases. V shed 6 bases and J 1 base; nucleotides not matched to a gene: 10. CDR3 length: 16 amino acids. CDR1 and CDR2 from the germline V gene are MDHEN and SYDVKM. The CDR3 DNA reads TGTGCCAGCAGACCGTTAGCGGGACCAACCCAAGAGACCCAGTACTTC. Encoded protein: CASRPLAGPTQETQYF.

In this sample, this clonotype turned up many times. V gene TRBV28 combines with J gene TRBJ2-7; D might be TRBD2 (5 bases). This CDR3 contains 13 residues. The germline V gene encodes CDR1 MDHEN and CDR2 SYDVKM. With 3 bases removed from V and 5 bases from J, the gap between germline ends came to 11 bases. This CDR3 is CASSFSGSDEQYF. The CDR3 DNA reads as TGTGCCAGCAGTTTTTCGGGATCGGACGAGCAGTACTTC.

This clonotype was detected ten times or more. This sequence joins TRBV11-2 and TRBJ1-5; D perhaps matches TRBD1 (6 bases). The germline V gene has CDR1 SGHAT and CDR2 FQNNGV. V was pared by 5 bases and J by 2 bases, with 13 bases between. The CDR3 contains 15 residues. In DNA, the CDR3 is TGTGCCAGCAGCCAAGGGGGGCTGGGCAATCAGCCCCAGCATTTT. Its protein is CASSQGGLGNQPQHF.

The chain recombines TRBV20-1 with TRBJ2-2; D is undetermined. V lost 4 bases and J lost 0, with 9 bases in between. CDR3 size: 14 residues. Germline V CDR1 and CDR2: DFQATT, SNEGSKA (reference sequence). The CDR3 protein is CSAISPANTGELFF. In DNA form, the CDR3 reads TGCAGTGCTATTAGTCCCGCGAACACCGGGGAGCTGTTTTTT.

In its sample, this clonotype was seen a few times. The rearrangement links TRBV29-1 to TRBJ1-1; D unresolved. V lost 8 bases, J lost 0 bases, and 10 bases lay in between. CDR3 length: 12 amino acids. Germline assignment: CDR1 SQVTM and CDR2 ANQGSEA. CDR3 in amino acids: CSIGRLNTEAFF. CDR3 nucleotide sequence: TGCAGCATTGGCAGGTTGAACACTGAAGCTTTCTTT.

The DNA of the CDR3 is TGTGCCAGCGTCAGGTACGTCCATGAAGCTTTCTTT. This codes for CASVRYVHEAFF. The chain joins TRBV6-1 to TRBJ1-1; D is undetermined. Germline V gene sequence: CDR1 MNHNS, CDR2 SASEGT. The CDR3 is 12 residues long. V was pared by 8 bases and J by 7 bases, with 14 bases between.

In this sample, this clonotype turned up many times. The V gene is TRBV6-1, the J gene TRBJ1-1; possibly TRBD1 for D (5 bases). Germline V gives CDR1 MNHNS, CDR2 SASEGT. The CDR3 spans 15 residues. The ends were cut back, 6 bases at V and 1 base at J, with 15 bases in the middle. CDR3 residues: CASRGRGGGNTEAFF. CDR3 nucleotide sequence: TGTGCCAGCAGAGGCCGTGGGGGTGGGAACACTGAAGCTTTCTTT.

This clonotype was seen repeatedly, ten times or more. This chain joins TRBV10-3 and TRBJ2-5; TRBD1 matches at 7 bases. Germline CDR1 reads ENHRY; CDR2 reads SYGVKD. Trimming cost V 5 bases and J 1 base; bases outside gene matches: 4. The CDR3 has 14 amino acids. CDR3 coding DNA: TGTGCCATCAGTCCACGACAGGGCCAAGAGACCCAGTACTTC. As protein: CAISPRQGQETQYF.

This clonotype was observed many times. The CDR3 DNA sequence: TGTGCCAGCAGTTTGTTGGGGGCCCAGTACTTC. This gives the protein CASSLLGAQYF. V and J are TRBV6-1 and TRBJ2-5; D is possibly TRBD1 or TRBD2 (5 bases each). CDR3 length equals 11 residues. CDR1 and CDR2 (germline): MNHNS, SASEGT. Trimming removed 5 bases from V and 9 bases from J, with 10 bases in between.

In this sample, this clonotype turned up many times. As DNA, the CDR3 is TGTGCCACCAGCAGGACCGGGACAGGGAAGCGAGAGACCCAGTACTTC. It yields the protein CATSRTGTGKRETQYF. V usage is TRBV15 and J usage is TRBJ2-5; 9 bases are shared with TRBD1. Germline V lookup: CDR1 LNHNV, CDR2 YYDKDF (reference sequence). There are 16 residues in the CDR3. With 3 bases clipped from V and 4 bases from J, the junction kept 9 bases outside the gene matches.

There are a few counts of this clonotype. The rearrangement uses TRBV12-3 or TRBV12-4 and TRBJ2-4, with TRBD1 as a possible D gene (6 bases). V was cut by 5 bases and J by 0 bases, with 11 bases left in between. This CDR3 is built from 15 residues. CDR3 DNA sequence: TGTGCCAGCAGTCAAGACAGGCTAGCCAAAAACATTCAGTACTTC. It encodes CASSQDRLAKNIQYF.

This clonotype was picked up many times. V gene TRBV6-1 combines with J gene TRBJ1-1, with unresolved D. Germline V gives CDR1 MNHNS, CDR2 SASEGT. With 5 bases removed from V and 0 bases from J, the gap between germline ends came to 4 bases. CDR3 length equals 12 residues. The CDR3 DNA is TGTGCCAGCAGTCGGATGAACACTGAAGCTTTCTTT. It specifies CASSRMNTEAFF.

This chain joins TRBV12-3 or TRBV12-4 and TRBJ2-7; tentative D call: TRBD1 (6 bases). The V end was cut by 2 bases, the J end by 0 bases, with 14 bases between. There are 16 residues in the CDR3. The CDR3 sequence is CASSLYPSTGSYEQYF. DNA for the CDR3: TGTGCCAGCAGTTTATACCCCTCGACAGGCTCCTACGAGCAGTACTTC.

The V gene is TRBV11-1, the J gene TRBJ1-1, with D uncertain. Germline CDR1 is SGHAT and CDR2 is FQDESV (reference sequence). The CDR3 consists of 18 residues. The V end was cut by 6 bases, the J end by 0 bases, with 23 bases between. CDR3 sequence: CASRPQLGRTEMNTEAFF. The CDR3 DNA is TGTGCCAGCAGGCCCCAATTGGGCCGGACCGAAATGAACACTGAAGCTTTCTTT.

This CDR3 reads CASSLVLCPGHQETQYF. Here the CDR3 DNA reads TGTGCCAGCAGCTTAGTGCTTTGCCCGGGACACCAAGAGACCCAGTACTTC. The chain recombines TRBV7-6 with TRBJ2-5; tentatively, D is TRBD1 or TRBD2 (5 bases each). CDR3 length: 17 residues. CDR1 is SGHVS, CDR2 FNYEAQ, per germline. V dropped 1 base and J dropped 0 bases, with 15 bases sitting between them.

This rearrangement joins TRBV12-3 or TRBV12-4 to TRBJ2-7; D may be TRBD1 (6 bases). V gave up 4 bases and J gave up 0 bases, with 10 bases separating them. This CDR3 region has 14 residues. This CDR3 reads CASSWTDNSYEQYF. The CDR3 DNA is TGTGCCAGCAGTTGGACAGACAACTCCTACGAGCAGTACTTC.

J is TRBJ2-7 and V is TRBV6-1, with a weak D call TRBD2 (6 bases). The V and J ends lost 7 bases and 3 bases respectively, with 16 bases between them. From germline, CDR1 is MNHNS and CDR2 SASEGT. This CDR3 has 14 residues. CDR3 amino acids: CASTQLGGYYEQYF. As DNA, the CDR3 is TGTGCCAGCACCCAGCTTGGAGGGTACTACGAGCAGTACTTC.

This clonotype was seen ten or more times. The rearrangement links TRBV6-5 to TRBJ2-7, with TRBD2 matching 11 bases. V lost 4 bases and J lost 0; bases outside the gene matches: 8. CDR3 size: 17 residues. Germline CDR1 is MNHEY and CDR2 is SVGAGI. The CDR3 sequence is CASSSHSGGAVSYEQYF. CDR3 DNA sequence: TGTGCCAGCAGTTCCCATAGCGGGGGGGCCGTCTCCTACGAGCAGTACTTC.

V is TRBV12-3 or TRBV12-4 and J is TRBJ1-5, with a possible D match to TRBD1 (5 bases). The V gene lost 6 bases and the J gene lost 5 bases, with 11 bases spanning the gap. The CDR3 contains 13 residues. This CDR3 reads CASRPGTYQPQHF. DNA of the CDR3: TGTGCCAGCAGGCCCGGGACCTATCAGCCCCAGCATTTT.

V is TRBV6-1 and J is TRBJ2-2; TRBD1 matches at 9 bases. J gave up 6 bases and V 7 bases, and 6 bases lay outside the gene matches. Germline CDR1 and CDR2: MNHNS and SASEGT. The CDR3 spans 14 residues. This chain's CDR3 is CASTGQGRSGELFF. DNA for the CDR3: TGTGCCAGCACCGGACAGGGGCGATCCGGGGAGCTGTTTTTT.

The table lists this clonotype with many counts. V is TRBV2 and J is TRBJ2-7; 11 bases are shared with TRBD2. J gave up 2 bases and V 5 bases, and 5 bases lay outside the gene matches. Germline CDR1 SNHLY, CDR2 FYNNEI. CDR3 length: 15 amino acids. The CDR3 spells CASSIAGGTTYEQYF. The CDR3 DNA reads TGTGCCAGCAGTATAGCGGGGGGGACCACCTACGAGCAGTACTTC.